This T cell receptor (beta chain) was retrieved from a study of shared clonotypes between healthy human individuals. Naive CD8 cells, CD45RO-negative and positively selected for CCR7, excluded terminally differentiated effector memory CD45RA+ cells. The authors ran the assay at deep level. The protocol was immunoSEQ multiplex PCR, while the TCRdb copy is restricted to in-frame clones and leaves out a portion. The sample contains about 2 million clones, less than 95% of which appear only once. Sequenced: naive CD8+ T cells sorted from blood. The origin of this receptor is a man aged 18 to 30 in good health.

CDR3 loop: CASSRLTGTADNEQFF. The CDR3 region has the DNA TGCGCCAGCAGCCGCCTAACGGGGACAGCCGACAATGAGCAGTTCTTC. The chain employs TRBV4-3 and TRBJ2-1; the match to TRBD1 covers 7 bases. Germline V gene lookup returns CDR1 LGHNA and CDR2 YSLEER. The CDR3 spans 16 residues. Unmatched junction bases numbered 11, after V lost 4 bases and J lost 5 bases.